The clone carrying this TCR beta chain was picked up a small number of times. The antigen remains unidentified. This sample is part of a study of shared clonotypes between healthy human individuals. Whole-study findings and limits: Sampling covered blood only; tissue repertoires likely differ. Against clonotypes common to all four donors, non-shared ones had lower generation probabilities.

The germline gives CDR1 MNHEY, CDR2 SMNVEV (reference sequence). V dropped 4 bases and J dropped 8; count of bases not matched to a gene: 17. The CDR3 totals 17 residues. Splitting of each subset's genomic DNA was done evenly across several immunoSEQ plates. Data came from immunoSEQ multiplex PCR; TCRdb stores just in-frame clones and leaves some out. This table holds about 700,000 clones, 74% found once. Only Caucasian adults living in Nashville, Tennessee made up the donor group. Sequencing was performed on memory CD4+ T cells sorted from blood. The subset denotes: CD45RA-negative fraction. The sequence derives from a woman in her twenties or thirties in good health. J is TRBJ1-2 and V is TRBV27, with TRBD1 identical over 9 bases. The CDR3 reads CASSSDPGTGTSWGYTF. CDR3 nucleotides: TGTGCCAGCAGTTCAGATCCCGGGACAGGGACCTCTTGGGGCTACACCTTC.